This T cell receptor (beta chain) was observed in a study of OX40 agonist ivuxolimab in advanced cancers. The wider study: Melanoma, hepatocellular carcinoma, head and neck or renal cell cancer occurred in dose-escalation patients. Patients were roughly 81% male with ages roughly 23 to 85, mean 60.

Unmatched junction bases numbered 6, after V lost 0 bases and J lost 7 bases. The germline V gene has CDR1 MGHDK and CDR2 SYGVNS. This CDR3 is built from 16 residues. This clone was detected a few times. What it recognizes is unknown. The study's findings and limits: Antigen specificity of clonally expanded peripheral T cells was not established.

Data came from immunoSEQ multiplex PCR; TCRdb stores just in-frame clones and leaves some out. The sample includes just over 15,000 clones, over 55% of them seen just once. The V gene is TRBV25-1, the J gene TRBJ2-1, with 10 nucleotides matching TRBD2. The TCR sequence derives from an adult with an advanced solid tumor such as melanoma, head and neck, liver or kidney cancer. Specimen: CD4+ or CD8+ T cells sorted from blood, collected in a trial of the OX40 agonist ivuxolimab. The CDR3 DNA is TGTGCCAGCAGTGAATATGGAGGACTAGCGGTAAATGAGCAGTTCTTC. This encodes CASSEYGGLAVNEQFF.